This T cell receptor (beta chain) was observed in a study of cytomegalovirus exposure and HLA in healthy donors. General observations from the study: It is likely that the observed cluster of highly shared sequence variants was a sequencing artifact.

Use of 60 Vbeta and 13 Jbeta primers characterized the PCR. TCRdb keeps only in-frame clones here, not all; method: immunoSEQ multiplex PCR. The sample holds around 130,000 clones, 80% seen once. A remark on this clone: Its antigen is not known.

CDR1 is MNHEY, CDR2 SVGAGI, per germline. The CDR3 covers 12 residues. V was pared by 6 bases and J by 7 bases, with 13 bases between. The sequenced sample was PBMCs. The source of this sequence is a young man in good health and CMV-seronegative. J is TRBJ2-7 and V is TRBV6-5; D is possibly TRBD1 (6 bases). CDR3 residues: CASSLGQTEQYF. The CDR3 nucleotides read TGTGCCAGCAGCCTTGGACAGACGGAGCAGTACTTC.